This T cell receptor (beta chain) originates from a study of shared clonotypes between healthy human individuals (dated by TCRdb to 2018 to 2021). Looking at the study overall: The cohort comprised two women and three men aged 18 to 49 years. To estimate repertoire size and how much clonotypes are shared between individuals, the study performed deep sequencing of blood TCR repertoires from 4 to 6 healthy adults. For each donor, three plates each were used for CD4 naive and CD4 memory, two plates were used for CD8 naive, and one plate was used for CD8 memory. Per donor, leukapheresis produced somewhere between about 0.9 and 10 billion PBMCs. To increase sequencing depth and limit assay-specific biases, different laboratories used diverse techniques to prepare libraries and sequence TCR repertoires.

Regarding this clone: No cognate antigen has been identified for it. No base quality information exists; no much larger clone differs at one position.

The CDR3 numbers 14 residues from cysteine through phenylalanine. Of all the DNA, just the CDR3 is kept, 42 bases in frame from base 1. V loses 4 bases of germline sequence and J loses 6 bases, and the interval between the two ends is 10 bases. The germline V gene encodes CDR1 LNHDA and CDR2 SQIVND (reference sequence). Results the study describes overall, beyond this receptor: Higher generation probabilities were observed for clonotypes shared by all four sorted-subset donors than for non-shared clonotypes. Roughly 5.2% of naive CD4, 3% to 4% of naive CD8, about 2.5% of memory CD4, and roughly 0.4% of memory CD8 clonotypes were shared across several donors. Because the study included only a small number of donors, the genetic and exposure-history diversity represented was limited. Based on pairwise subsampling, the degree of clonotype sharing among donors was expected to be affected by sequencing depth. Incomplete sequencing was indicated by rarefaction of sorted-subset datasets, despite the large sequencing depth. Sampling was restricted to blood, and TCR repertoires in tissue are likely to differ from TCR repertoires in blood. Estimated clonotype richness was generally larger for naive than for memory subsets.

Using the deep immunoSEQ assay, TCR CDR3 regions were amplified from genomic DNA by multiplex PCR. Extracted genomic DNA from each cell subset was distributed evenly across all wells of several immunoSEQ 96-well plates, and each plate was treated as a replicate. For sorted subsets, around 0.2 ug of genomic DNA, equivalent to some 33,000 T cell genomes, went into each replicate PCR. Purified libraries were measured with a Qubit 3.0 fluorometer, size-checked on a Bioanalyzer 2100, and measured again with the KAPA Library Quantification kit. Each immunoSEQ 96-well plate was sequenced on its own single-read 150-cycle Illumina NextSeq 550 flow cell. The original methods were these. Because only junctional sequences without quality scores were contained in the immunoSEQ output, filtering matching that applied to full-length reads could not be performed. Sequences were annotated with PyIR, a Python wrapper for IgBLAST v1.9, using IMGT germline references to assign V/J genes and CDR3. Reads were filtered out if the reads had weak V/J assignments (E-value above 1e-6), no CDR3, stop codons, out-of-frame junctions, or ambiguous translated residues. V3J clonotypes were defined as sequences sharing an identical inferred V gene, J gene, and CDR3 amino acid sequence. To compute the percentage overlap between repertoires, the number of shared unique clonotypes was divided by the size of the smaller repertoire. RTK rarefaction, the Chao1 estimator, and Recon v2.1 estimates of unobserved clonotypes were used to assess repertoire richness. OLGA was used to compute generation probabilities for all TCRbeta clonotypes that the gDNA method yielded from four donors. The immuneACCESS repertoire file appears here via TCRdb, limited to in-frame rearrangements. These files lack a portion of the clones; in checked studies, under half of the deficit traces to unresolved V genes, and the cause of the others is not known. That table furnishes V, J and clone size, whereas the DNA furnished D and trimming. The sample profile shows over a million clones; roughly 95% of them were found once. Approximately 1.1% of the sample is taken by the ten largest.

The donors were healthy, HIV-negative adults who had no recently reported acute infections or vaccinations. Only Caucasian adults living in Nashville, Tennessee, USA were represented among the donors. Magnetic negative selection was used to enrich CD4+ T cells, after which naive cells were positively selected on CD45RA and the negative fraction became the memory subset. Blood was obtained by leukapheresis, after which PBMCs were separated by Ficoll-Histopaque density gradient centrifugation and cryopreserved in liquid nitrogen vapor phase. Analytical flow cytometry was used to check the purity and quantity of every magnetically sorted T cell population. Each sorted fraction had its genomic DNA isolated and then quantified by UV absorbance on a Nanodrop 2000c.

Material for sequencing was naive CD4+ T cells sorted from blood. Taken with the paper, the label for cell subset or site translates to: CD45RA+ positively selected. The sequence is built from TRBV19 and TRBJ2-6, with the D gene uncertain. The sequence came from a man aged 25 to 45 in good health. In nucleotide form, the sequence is TGTGCCAGTAGTACGTTGACGCAGGCCAACGTCCTGACTTTC. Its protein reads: CASSTLTQANVLTF. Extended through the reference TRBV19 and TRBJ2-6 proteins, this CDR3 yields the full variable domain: DGGITQSPKYLFRKEGQNVTLSCEQNLNHDAMYWYRQDPGQGLRLIYYSQIVNDFQKGDIAEGYSVSREKKESFPLTVTSAQKNPTAFYLCASSTLTQANVLTFGAGSRLTVL.